Presented here are 19 T cell receptor beta chains from one specimen sequenced in a study of cytotoxic CD8 clonotypes in ibrutinib-treated CLL. Sequencing was performed with immunoSEQ multiplex PCR; in TCRdb, only in-frame clones are kept and a portion is missing. This sample carries 250,000 to 350,000 clones, around 77% of them seen once, and the ten largest clones take about 6%. Sequences were derived from PBMCs, sampled at disease progression, from a patient treated with ibrutinib. These receptors were collected from a human donor with chronic lymphocytic leukemia.

This clone was counted at least ten times. The chain carries TRBV18 and TRBJ2-2; 8 bases match TRBD1. Trimming cost V 3 bases and J 7 bases; bases outside gene matches: 7. The CDR3 has 15 amino acids. Germline assignment: CDR1 KGHSH and CDR2 LQKENI. The CDR3 loop reads CASSPRTGSNGELFF. For the CDR3, the DNA is TGTGCCAGCTCACCCCGGACAGGGTCCAACGGGGAGCTGTTTTTT. Full variable domain (rest looked up from reference TRBV18 and TRBJ2-2): NAGVMQNPRHLVRRRGQEARLRCSPMKGHSHVYWYRQLPEEGLKFMVYLQKENIIDESGMPKERFSAEFPKEGPSILRIQQVVRGDSAAYFCASSPRTGSNGELFFGEGSRLTVL.

The genes are TRBV4-3 and TRBJ2-7; 10 bases are shared with TRBD1. Germline CDR1 is LGHNA and CDR2 is YSLEER. The CDR3 consists of 16 residues. V shed 0 bases, J shed 4 bases, and the junction held 6 bases outside the gene matches. The CDR3 protein is CASSQDEWDRGYEQYF. CDR3 coding DNA: TGCGCCAGCAGCCAAGATGAGTGGGACAGGGGATACGAGCAGTACTTC.

This chain joins TRBV4-2 and TRBJ1-2; D might be TRBD1 (6 bases). Trimming took 1 base from V and 4 from J, leaving 13 bases between them. This CDR3 is built from 15 residues. Germline V gene data show CDR1 as LGHNA and CDR2 as YNFKEQ. The CDR3 here is CASSQVQGNLYGYTF. DNA of the CDR3: TGTGCCAGCAGCCAAGTACAGGGTAACCTCTATGGCTACACCTTC.

The gene calls are TRBV18 and TRBJ1-2; D unclear. The CDR3 totals 17 residues. V was shortened by 6 bases and J by 0 bases, with 20 bases between the two germline ends. Germline-derived CDR1 and CDR2 are KGHSH and LQKENI. The CDR3 protein is CASSSSRDPKANYGYTF. In DNA form, the CDR3 reads TGTGCCAGCTCCAGCTCCCGAGACCCAAAAGCTAACTATGGCTACACCTTC.

The V call is TRBV10-1, the J call TRBJ2-7; D remains ambiguous. The germline CDR1 and CDR2 sequences are WNHNN and SYGVQD (reference sequence). CDR3 length: 11 amino acids. Trimming stripped 0 bases from V and 6 bases from J, with 3 bases between. CDR3 sequence: CASSESTEQYF. The DNA of the CDR3 is TGCGCCAGCAGTGAGTCTACCGAGCAGTACTTC.

This chain links TRBV7-5 with TRBJ2-7; TRBD2 was called by the table and not checked on the DNA. TRBV7-5 is flagged as a pseudogene. CDR3 length: 12 residues. CDR3 bases: TGTGTCTCCCGGGCGGGAACCTACGAGCAGTACTTC. Translated: CVSRAGTYEQYF.

The gene calls are TRBV5-1 and TRBJ2-7, with 7 bases fitting TRBD2. V was clipped by 2 bases and J by 5 bases; unmatched bases: 4. The CDR3 spans 13 residues. Germline V gives CDR1 SGHRS, CDR2 YFSETQ. CDR3 residues: CASSLTGRHEQYF. For the CDR3, the DNA is TGCGCCAGCAGCTTAACCGGGAGGCACGAGCAGTACTTC.

The V and J genes are TRBV19 and TRBJ2-1, with TRBD2 matching 7 bases. This CDR3 is built from 14 residues. CDR1 and CDR2 from the germline V gene are LNHDA and SQIVND (reference sequence). V lost 6 bases and J lost 10; bases outside the gene matches: 12. The CDR3 region is CASRNYRQGGEQFF. The CDR3 DNA reads TGTGCCAGTAGGAATTATAGGCAGGGAGGGGAGCAGTTCTTC.

This rearrangement joins TRBV18 to TRBJ2-7; D unresolved. Trimming removed 9 bases from V and 0 bases from J, with 6 bases in between. Germline V gene lookup returns CDR1 KGHSH and CDR2 LQKENI. CDR3 length: 11 residues. This CDR3 is CASRSSYEQYF. For the CDR3, the DNA is TGTGCCAGTCGGAGCTCCTACGAGCAGTACTTC.

The chain joins TRBV7-2 to TRBJ2-5; the match to TRBD1 covers 7 bases. V shed 5 bases, J shed 4 bases, and the junction held 1 base outside the gene matches. CDR1 is SGHTA, CDR2 FQGNSA, per germline. The CDR3 is 12 residues long. CDR3 DNA: TGTGCCAGCAGCAGGACAGGAGAGACCCAGTACTTC. Translation gives CASSRTGETQYF.

The chain has TRBV9 and TRBJ2-3; D is perhaps TRBD2 (5 bases). Germline-derived CDR1 and CDR2 are SGDLS and YYNGEE. The CDR3 runs to 15 residues. V lost 4 bases and J 4 bases, leaving 16 bases between the germline ends. CDR3 region: CASSPTGVVSDTQYF. The CDR3 DNA sequence: TGTGCCAGCAGCCCGACCGGGGTTGTGTCAGATACGCAGTATTTT.

The chain has TRBV18 and TRBJ2-5; D may be TRBD2 (6 bases). V was cut by 4 bases and J by 5 bases, with 11 bases left in between. CDR1 and CDR2 from the germline V gene are KGHSH and LQKENI. The CDR3 has 13 residues. The CDR3 is CASSHGGRETQYF. Written as DNA, the CDR3 is TGTGCCAGCTCACACGGGGGTCGGGAGACCCAGTACTTC.

CDR3 in amino acids: CASSKLAGDYNEQFF. The CDR3 DNA reads TGCGCCAGCAGCAAACTAGCGGGGGACTACAATGAGCAGTTCTTC. The chain carries TRBV5-1 and TRBJ2-1; 11 bases match TRBD2. This CDR3 contains 15 residues. Per germline, CDR1 SGHRS and CDR2 YFSETQ. The J segment lost 3 bases and the V segment lost 4 bases, leaving 3 bases of the junction unmatched.

The chain combines TRBV28 with TRBJ2-6; tentatively, D is TRBD1 (6 bases). The germline V gene has CDR1 MDHEN and CDR2 SYDVKM. CDR3 length: 16 residues. The V and J ends lost 5 bases and 0 bases respectively, with 11 bases between them. CDR3 nucleotide sequence: TGTGCCAGCAGTGGGGGACAACACTCTGGGGCCAACGTCCTGACTTTC. Protein product: CASSGGQHSGANVLTF.

The gene calls are TRBV27 and TRBJ1-5; tentative D call: TRBD1 (5 bases). Trimming cost V 6 bases and J 1 base, with 16 bases left between them. The germline CDR1 and CDR2 sequences are MNHEY and SMNVEV (reference sequence). This CDR3 contains 16 residues. CDR3 region: CASSDQGKGSNQPQHF. Written as DNA, the CDR3 is TGTGCCAGCAGCGATCAGGGTAAGGGGAGCAATCAGCCCCAGCATTTT.

This rearrangement joins TRBV28 to TRBJ2-1; TRBD2 might be the D (6 bases). Germline assignment: CDR1 MDHEN and CDR2 SYDVKM. This CDR3 is 16 amino acids long. V was trimmed by 4 bases and J by 0 bases, leaving 13 bases between them. DNA of the CDR3: TGTGCCAGCAGTTCGGGAGAGATCCTCTCCTACAATGAGCAGTTCTTC. Its protein is CASSSGEILSYNEQFF.

The chain recombines TRBV19 with TRBJ2-2, with a weak D call TRBD1 (5 bases). Germline V gene data show CDR1 as LNHDA and CDR2 as SQIVND (reference sequence). The CDR3 consists of 15 residues. Trimming left V 6 bases short and J 3 bases short, with 14 bases between. This CDR3 reads CASRATEFYTGELFF. In nucleotides, the CDR3 is TGTGCCAGTAGAGCGACAGAGTTCTACACCGGGGAGCTGTTTTTT. The variable domain in full, with the rest retrieved from reference TRBV19 and TRBJ2-2, is DGGITQSPKYLFRKEGQNVTLSCEQNLNHDAMYWYRQDPGQGLRLIYYSQIVNDFQKGDIAEGYSVSREKKESFPLTVTSAQKNPTAFYLCASRATEFYTGELFFGEGSRLTVL.

The V call is TRBV9, the J call TRBJ2-7; D might be TRBD1 or TRBD2, each matching 7 bases. V dropped 4 bases and J dropped 4 bases, with 15 bases sitting between them. Germline V CDR1 and CDR2: SGDLS, YYNGEE. The CDR3 length is 14 residues. The DNA of the CDR3 is TGTGCCAGCAGCCACAGGGGAGGGGAATACGAGCAGTACTTC. Its translation: CASSHRGGEYEQYF.

V usage is TRBV15 and J usage is TRBJ2-7, with D unclear. The CDR3 has 14 amino acids. V gave up 0 bases and J gave up 5 bases, with 11 bases separating them. CDR1 and CDR2 (germline): LNHNV, YYDKDF (reference sequence). The CDR3: CATSRDRPTHEQYF. CDR3 DNA: TGTGCCACCAGCAGAGATCGTCCTACCCACGAGCAGTACTTC.